Described below is a single TCR beta chain sequence and its context. The V gene's germline CDR1 is SEHNR and CDR2 FQNEAQ (reference sequence). V was cut by 0 bases and J by 9 bases, with 18 bases left in between. The CDR3 runs to 16 residues. This specimen belongs to a study of blood T cell repertoires in COVID-19. Study as a whole: T cells, B-cell-depleted T cells, or PBMCs supplied cDNA or gDNA.

Source study methods: Cell counts per sample came from amplifying reference gene primers. Profiled with immunoSEQ multiplex PCR; TCRdb holds only in-frame clones, not every one. V, J and clone size reflect that table, while D and trimming were determined from the DNA. The sample includes roughly 28,000 clones, around 90% of them seen just once. Sequencing was carried out using peripheral blood. The V call is TRBV7-9, the J call TRBJ2-1; D is possibly TRBD1 (7 bases). This clonotype was obtained from a human donor in a cohort sampled during active COVID-19. The CDR3 DNA follows: TGTGCCAGCAGCTTAGCCGGAGGGGGCTCCTCAAGTGAGCAGTTCTTC. Its translation: CASSLAGGGSSSEQFF.